This T cell receptor beta chain was retrieved from a study of T cell changes during pregnancy in multiple sclerosis. This clone was seen only once. TCRdb's copy holds only in-frame clones and misses some; the assay was immunoSEQ multiplex PCR. The sample carries more than 60,000 clones, approximately 90% recorded once. The germline V and J ends were trimmed by 7 bases and 0 bases, with 12 bases remaining between them. The CDR3 has 14 amino acids. Per the germline V gene, CDR1 is SNHLY and CDR2 is FYNNEI. The source of this sequence is a female donor with multiple sclerosis, enrolled in a pregnancy study. The sample here was peripheral blood, taken in the second trimester of pregnancy. The V gene is TRBV2, the J gene TRBJ1-1; tentatively, D is TRBD1 (6 bases). The CDR3, as DNA: TGTGCCAGCAAAAGGACAGAAATGAACACTGAAGCTTTCTTT. Translating it yields CASKRTEMNTEAFF.